The 4 T cell receptor beta chains given below trace back to one sample, sequenced in a study of shared clonotypes between healthy human individuals. The protocol was immunoSEQ multiplex PCR, while the TCRdb copy is restricted to in-frame clones and leaves out a portion. The table records roughly 500,000 clones, around 79% of them present only once. Sample: PBMCs. The receptors originated from a woman in her thirties or forties in good health. Some clones in this sample may be carry-over from other donors' samples.

The CDR3 spells CASSAGGKAFF. The CDR3 DNA reads as TGTGCCAGCAGTGCGGGGGGGAAAGCTTTCTTT. This rearrangement joins TRBV25-1 to TRBJ1-1; maybe TRBD1 (5 bases). The V gene lost 4 bases and the J gene lost 9 bases, with 9 bases spanning the gap. Germline V gene sequence: CDR1 MGHDK, CDR2 SYGVNS. CDR3 length: 11 amino acids.

The chain employs TRBV30 and TRBJ2-3; 13 nucleotides line up with TRBD2. Germline values: CDR1 GTSNPN, CDR2 SVGIG (reference sequence). Trimming took 3 bases from V and 3 from J; bases not matched to a gene: 3. The CDR3 runs to 15 residues. The CDR3 DNA sequence: TGTGCCTGGAGCAAGACTAGCGGGAGGACAGATACGCAGTATTTT. Encoded protein: CAWSKTSGRTDTQYF.

The gene calls are TRBV5-4 and TRBJ1-5, with a tentative D call TRBD1 (5 bases). Germline values: CDR1 SGHNT, CDR2 YYREEE (reference sequence). The CDR3 is 15 amino acids. V lost 4 bases and J 3 bases, leaving 14 bases between the germline ends. CDR3 region: CASSPGPESNQPQHF. In DNA, the CDR3 is TGTGCCAGCAGCCCAGGGCCGGAGTCCAATCAGCCCCAGCATTTT.

This clone qualifies as medium-sized (0.01 to 0.1%). The chain has TRBV4-2 and TRBJ2-3, with 11 bases identical to TRBD2. In germline, CDR1 is LGHNA, CDR2 YNFKEQ. Trimming removed 5 bases from V and 5 bases from J; junction bases left unmatched: 9. CDR3 length: 16 residues. The CDR3 coding sequence is TGTGCCAGCAGCGCCCGTCTAGCGGGAGGAGGAGATACGCAGTATTTT. Protein sequence: CASSARLAGGGDTQYF.